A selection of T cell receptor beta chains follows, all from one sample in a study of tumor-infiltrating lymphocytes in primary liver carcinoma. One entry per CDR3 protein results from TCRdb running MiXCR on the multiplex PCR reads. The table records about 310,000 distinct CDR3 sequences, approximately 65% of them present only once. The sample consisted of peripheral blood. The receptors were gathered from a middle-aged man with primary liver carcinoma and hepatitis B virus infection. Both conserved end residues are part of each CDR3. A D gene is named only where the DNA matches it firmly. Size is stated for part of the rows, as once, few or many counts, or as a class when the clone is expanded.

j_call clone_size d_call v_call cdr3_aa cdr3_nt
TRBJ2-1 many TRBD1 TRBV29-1 CSVVDRSSNEQFF TGCAGCGTTGTGGACAGGAGTTCAAATGAGCAGTTCTTC
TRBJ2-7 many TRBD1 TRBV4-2 CASSQQGNTYEQYF TGTGCCAGCAGTCAACAGGGGAATACCTACGAGCAGTACTTC
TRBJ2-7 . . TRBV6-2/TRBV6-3 CANCYSDLGRRSYEQYF TGTGCCAACTGTTACTCCGACTTGGGACGACGATCCTACGAGCAGTACTTC
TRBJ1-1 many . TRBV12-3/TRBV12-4 CASSSMNTEAFF TGTGCCAGCAGTTCTATGAACACTGAAGCTTTCTTT
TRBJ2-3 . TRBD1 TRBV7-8 CTSSSTGGVSTDTQYF TGTACCAGCAGCAGCACAGGGGGAGTGAGCACAGATACGCAGTATTTT
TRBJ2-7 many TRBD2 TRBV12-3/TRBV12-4 CASSSSGRTREQYF TGTGCCAGCAGTTCTAGCGGGAGAACTCGGGAGCAGTACTTC
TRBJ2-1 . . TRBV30 CAWSVKAGIRAQFF TGTGCCTGGAGTGTAAAGGCGGGAATCCGGGCGCAGTTCTTC
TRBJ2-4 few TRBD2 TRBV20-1 CSAGGLAGHQYF TGCAGTGCTGGGGGACTAGCGGGACATCAGTACTTC
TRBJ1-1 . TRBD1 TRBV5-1 CASSEDTGGKTEAFF TGCGCCAGCAGCGAGGATACAGGGGGGAAAACTGAAGCTTTCTTT
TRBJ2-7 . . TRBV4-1 CASSPRGDEQYF TGCGCCAGCAGCCCAAGGGGGGACGAGCAGTACTTC
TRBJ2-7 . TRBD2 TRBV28 CASWEGSGTVRQYF TGTGCCAGCTGGGAGGGTAGCGGGACCGTGAGGCAGTACTTC
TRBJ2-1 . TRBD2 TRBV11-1 CASRIASGGLDEQFF TGTGCCAGCAGGATAGCTAGCGGGGGTCTCGATGAGCAGTTCTTC
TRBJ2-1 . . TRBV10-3 CSISEEQPWTSEQFF TGTTCCATCAGTGAGGAACAGCCATGGACCTCTGAGCAGTTTTTC
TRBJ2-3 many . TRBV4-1 CASSQGRGTSTDTQYF TGCGCCAGCAGCCAGGGACGGGGCACTAGCACAGATACGCAGTATTTT
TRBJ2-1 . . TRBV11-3 CASSLGASLQRFF TGTGCCAGCAGCTTAGGGGCTAGCCTCCAGCGTTTCTTC
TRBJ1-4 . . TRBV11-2 CASSSATGGTKKLFF TGTGCCAGCAGCTCAGCCACGGGAGGGACCAAAAAACTGTTTTTT
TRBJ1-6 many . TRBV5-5 CASSLWGGGDSPLHF TGTGCCAGCAGCCTGTGGGGTGGGGGCGATTCACCCCTCCACTTT
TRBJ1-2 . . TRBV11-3 CASSPIHGAGYGYTF TGTGCCAGCAGCCCGATACATGGGGCCGGCTATGGCTACACCTTC
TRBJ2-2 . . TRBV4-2 CASSQGVATGGELLF TGTGCCAGCAGCCAAGGAGTCGCGACCGGCGGGGAGCTGTTATTT
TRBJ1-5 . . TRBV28 CASSLEVQRGQPQHF TGTGCCAGCAGCCTAGAGGTGCAGAGGGGTCAGCCCCAGCATTTT
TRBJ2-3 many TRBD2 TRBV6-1 CASRTSGGTDTQYF TGTGCCAGCAGAACTAGCGGGGGTACAGATACGCAGTATTTT
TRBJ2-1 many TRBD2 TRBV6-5 CASSHHVSSGSFHEQFF TGTGCCAGCAGCCACCATGTTTCTAGCGGGAGTTTTCATGAGCAGTTCTTC
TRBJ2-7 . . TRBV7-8 CVSNSLRGGEQYF TGTGTCAGCAACTCCCTCAGAGGGGGCGAGCAGTACTTC
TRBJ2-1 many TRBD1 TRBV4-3 CASSQDRTPRQGSDEQFF TGCGCCAGCAGCCAAGACCGAACCCCGCGACAGGGATCCGATGAGCAGTTCTTC
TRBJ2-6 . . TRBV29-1 CSVFRGTDSGANVQTF TGCAGCGTTTTCCGGGGCACAGACTCTGGGGCCAACGTCCAGACTTTC
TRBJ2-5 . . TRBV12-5 CASGFPIGSREETQYF TGTGCTAGTGGTTTCCCCATTGGGTCGAGAGAAGAGACCCAGTACTTC
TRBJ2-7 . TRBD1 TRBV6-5 CASGYSGTGGSYEQYF TGTGCCAGCGGTTACTCCGGGACAGGGGGGTCCTACGAGCAGTACTTC
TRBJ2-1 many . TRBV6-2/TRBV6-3 CASSSNGEQFF TGTGCCAGCAGTAGTAACGGTGAGCAGTTCTTC
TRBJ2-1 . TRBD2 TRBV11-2 CASSLRRSSGYNEQFF TGTGCCAGCAGTTTACGGCGGTCTAGCGGTTACAATGAGCAGTTCTTC
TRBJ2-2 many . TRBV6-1 CASSEALSGELFF TGTGCCAGCAGTGAAGCGCTGTCCGGGGAGCTGTTTTTT
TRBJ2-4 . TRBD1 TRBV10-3 CAIRIEGADKNTKYF TGTGCCATCAGGATCGAGGGGGCGGACAAAAACACTAAGTACTTC
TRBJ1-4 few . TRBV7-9 CASSLAQGGVREKLFF TGTGCCAGCAGCTTAGCACAGGGCGGGGTGCGTGAAAAACTGTTTTTT
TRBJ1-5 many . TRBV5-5 CASSFRLDSNQPQHF TGTGCCAGCAGCTTTCGGCTTGATAGCAATCAGCCCCAGCATTTT
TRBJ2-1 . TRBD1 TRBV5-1 CASSLAGTGEQFF TGCGCCAGCAGCTTGGCCGGGACAGGTGAGCAGTTCTTC
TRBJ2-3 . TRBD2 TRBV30 CAWSLAGTDTQYF TGTGCCTGGAGTCTAGCGGGAACAGATACGCAGTATTTT
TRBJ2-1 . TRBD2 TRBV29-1 CSVEAGTNEQFF TGCAGCGTCGAAGCGGGGACCAATGAGCAGTTCTTC
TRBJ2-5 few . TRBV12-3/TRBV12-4 CASSLVRRGTQYF TGTGCCAGCAGTTTAGTCAGGAGAGGGACCCAGTACTTC
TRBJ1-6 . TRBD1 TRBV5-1 CASSWDSPNSPLHF TGCGCCAGCAGCTGGGACAGCCCTAATTCACCCCTCCACTTT
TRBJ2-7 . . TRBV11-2 CASILAIRSDEQYF TGTGCCAGCATCTTAGCCATCCGTAGCGACGAGCAGTATTTC
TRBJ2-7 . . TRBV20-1 CSAPGPTKREQYF TGCAGTGCCCCGGGACCAACAAAGAGGGAGCAGTACTTC
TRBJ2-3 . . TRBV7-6 CASSSTDYADTQYF TGTGCCAGCAGCTCTACGGACTACGCAGATACGCAGTATTTT
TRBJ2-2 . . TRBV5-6 CASSSGLRPAGELFF TGTGCCAGCAGCTCTGGACTAAGGCCGGCCGGGGAACTGTTTTTT
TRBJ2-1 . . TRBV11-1 CASSHRVTDSYNEQFF TGTGCCAGCAGCCACCGGGTGACGGACTCCTACAATGAGCAGTTCTTC
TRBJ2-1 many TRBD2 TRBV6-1 CASSESSGSYNEQFF TGTGCCAGCAGTGAATCTAGCGGGAGCTACAATGAGCAGTTCTTC
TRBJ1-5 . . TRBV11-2 CASGSERGPNQPQHF TGTGCCAGCGGCTCCGAGAGGGGCCCTAATCAGCCCCAGCATTTT
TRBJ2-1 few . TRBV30 CAWSAGEQFF TGTGCCTGGAGTGCTGGGGAGCAGTTCTTC
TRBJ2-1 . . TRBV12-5 CASGFMGDRGNEQFF TGTGCTAGTGGTTTCATGGGAGATCGTGGCAATGAGCAGTTCTTC
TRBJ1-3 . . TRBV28 CASRESGSGNIIYF TGTGCCAGCAGGGAATCAGGTTCTGGAAACATCATATATTTT
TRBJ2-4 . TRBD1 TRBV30 CIWSVEGAAKNIQYF TGTATCTGGAGTGTAGAGGGGGCTGCCAAAAACATTCAGTACTTC
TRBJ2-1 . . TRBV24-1 CATSDSDFEQFF TGTGCCACCAGTGACTCGGACTTTGAGCAGTTCTTC
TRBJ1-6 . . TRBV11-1 CASSTLVSPLHF TGTGCCAGCAGCACACTGGTTTCACCCCTCCACTTT
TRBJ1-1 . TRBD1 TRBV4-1 CASSQGDRGTETFF TGCGCCAGCAGCCAAGGGGACAGGGGGACTGAAACTTTCTTT